Sequencing of this TCR beta chain was carried out in a study of PD-1 blockade in classical Hodgkin lymphoma. All the patients suffered relapse after autologous stem cell transplantation, and brentuximab vedotin exposure differed. Data came from immunoSEQ multiplex PCR; TCRdb stores just in-frame clones and leaves some out. This table holds about 100,000 clones, approximately 88% found once. Germline CDR1 reads MNHEY; CDR2 reads SMNVEV (reference sequence). V was pared by 2 bases and J by 6 bases, with 6 bases of the junction left unmatched. CDR3 size: 15 residues. Sequences were derived from peripheral blood mononuclear cells (PBMCs), sampled at baseline. The receptor comes from a human donor with classical Hodgkin lymphoma. This rearrangement joins TRBV27 to TRBJ1-1, with TRBD1 matching over 10 bases. CDR3 DNA sequence: TGTGCCAGCAGTTTACGGAGGGGGACAGGGGCTGAAGCTTTCTTT. Protein: CASSLRRGTGAEAFF.